This record covers a single T cell receptor beta chain. Its antigen remains unidentified. The data belong to a study of vaccination effects on CD4 cells after COVID-19. The method was immunoSEQ multiplex PCR; TCRdb's version includes in-frame clones alone and lacks a portion of them. The sample lists fewer than 90,000 clones; around four fifths were seen once. General study findings and limits: Convalescent patients in the study were few, and early post-infection timepoints were absent.

Expansion with viral peptide pools was applied to antigen-specific CD4+ T cells by the ViraFEST assay prior to sequencing. Following 10 days of culture, CD4+ T cells were isolated. BNT162b2 vaccine or mRNA-1273 vaccine was given to participants in two doses. Germline V lookup: CDR1 LNHDA, CDR2 SQIVND (reference sequence). Trimming pared 11 bases from V and 1 base from J, leaving 20 bases between. This CDR3 spans 15 amino acids. The receptor was isolated from a human donor who received a COVID-19 vaccine. The chain employs TRBV19 and TRBJ1-2; D possibly corresponds to TRBD1 (6 bases). The sequenced sample was CD4+ T cells from PBMCs cultured with HCoV-OC43 spike peptides, obtained after COVID-19 vaccination. Noted subset: HCoV-OC43 spike overlapping peptide pool stimulation. This chain's CDR3 is CASYSTGAINYGYTF. The DNA for the CDR3 is TGTGCCTCCTACTCGACAGGTGCCATTAACTATGGCTACACCTTC.